These 8 T cell receptor beta chains came from one sample sequenced in a study of cytomegalovirus exposure and HLA in healthy donors. Primers for the PCR totalled 60 Vbeta and 13 Jbeta. Sequencing used immunoSEQ multiplex PCR; TCRdb keeps in-frame clones, though not all of them. The sample lists around 200,000 clones; 85% to 90% were seen once. Specimen: PBMCs. The receptors originated from a woman under 30 in good health and CMV-seronegative.

J is TRBJ2-1 and V is TRBV14; the D is unclear. This CDR3 contains 14 residues. The V gene lost 0 bases and the J gene lost 6 bases, with 9 bases spanning the gap. Germline assignment: CDR1 SGHDN and CDR2 FVKESK. The CDR3 region has the DNA TGTGCCAGCAGCCAAGATTTGGTGCGCAATGAGCAGTTCTTC. Protein product: CASSQDLVRNEQFF.

V and J are TRBV5-1 and TRBJ1-6, with 7 positions matching TRBD1. V gave up 3 bases and J gave up 7 bases; unmatched junction bases: 4. Germline CDR1 and CDR2: SGHRS and YFSETQ. The CDR3 length is 14 residues. The chain's CDR3 is CASSSGQPNSPLHF. As DNA, the CDR3 is TGCGCCAGCAGCTCGGGACAGCCCAATTCACCCCTCCACTTT. Supplemented by reference TRBV5-1 and TRBJ1-6, the full variable domain reads KAGVTQTPRYLIKTRGQQVTLSCSPISGHRSVSWYQQTPGQGLQFLFEYFSETQRNKGNFPGRFSGRQFSNSRSEMNVSTLELGDSALYLCASSSGQPNSPLHFGNGTRLTVT.

CDR3 sequence: CASSLSLAGGSPPEQYF. In DNA, the CDR3 is TGTGCCAGCAGTTTGAGTCTAGCGGGAGGTTCCCCACCCGAGCAGTACTTC. The chain links TRBV27 to TRBJ2-7; 11 nucleotides line up with TRBD2. V lost 3 bases, J lost 6 bases, and 13 bases stayed unmatched. This CDR3 comprises 17 residues. Germline-derived CDR1 and CDR2 are MNHEY and SMNVEV (reference sequence).

The rearrangement uses TRBV6-1 and TRBJ2-1, with a weak D call TRBD2 (7 bases). Germline CDR1 is MNHNS and CDR2 is SASEGT. Trimming took 1 base from V and 4 from J, leaving 17 bases between them. The CDR3 loop spans 17 amino acids. CDR3 sequence reads: CASSEGFGGGTYNEQFF. The CDR3 region has the DNA TGTGCCAGCAGTGAAGGGTTTGGGGGGGGCACGTACAATGAGCAGTTCTTC.

V usage is TRBV4-3 and J usage is TRBJ2-7; D perhaps matches TRBD1 (6 bases). Trimming stripped 3 bases from V and 0 bases from J, with 12 bases between. The CDR3 sequence is 15 residues long. The germline V gene encodes CDR1 LGHNA and CDR2 YSLEER. CDR3 region: CASSQATGTSYEQYF. CDR3 coding DNA: TGCGCCAGCAGCCAGGCAACAGGGACCTCCTACGAGCAGTACTTC.

The J gene is TRBJ2-7, the V gene TRBV5-1, with 7 positions matching TRBD1. The CDR3 is 15 residues long. After removal of 4 bases from V and 3 bases from J, the junction contained 10 bases not matched to a gene. The V gene's germline CDR1 is SGHRS and CDR2 YFSETQ. The CDR3 protein is CASSPGTAYSYEQYF. CDR3 DNA: TGCGCCAGCAGCCCGGGGACAGCCTACAGCTACGAGCAGTACTTC. The variable domain in full, completed from reference TRBV5-1 and TRBJ2-7, reads KAGVTQTPRYLIKTRGQQVTLSCSPISGHRSVSWYQQTPGQGLQFLFEYFSETQRNKGNFPGRFSGRQFSNSRSEMNVSTLELGDSALYLCASSPGTAYSYEQYFGPGTRLTVT.

The chain combines TRBV5-4 with TRBJ2-5; TRBD2 aligns across 11 bases. Germline CDR1 is SGHNT and CDR2 is YYREEE (reference sequence). V lost 4 bases and J lost 2; bases outside the gene matches: 4. The CDR3 length is 15 residues. The CDR3 reads CASSLRLAGQETQYF. The CDR3 nucleotides are TGTGCCAGCAGCCTTAGACTAGCGGGGCAAGAGACCCAGTACTTC.

This chain links TRBV9 with TRBJ2-3, with 8 bases identical to TRBD1. The CDR3 contains 15 residues. Germline-derived CDR1 and CDR2 are SGDLS and YYNGEE. The trim removed 0 bases at V and 0 bases at J, leaving 0 bases unmatched. As DNA, the CDR3 is TGTGCCAGCAGCGTAGGGGACAGGAGCACAGATACGCAGTATTTT. This sequence encodes CASSVGDRSTDTQYF.